Presented here are 17 T cell receptor beta chains from one specimen sequenced in a study of T cells after yellow fever vaccination. TCRdb redid the calling of the 5' RACE reads with MiXCR, one entry per CDR3 protein. The sample holds around 73,000 distinct CDR3 sequences, 7.5% to 8% seen once. Sequencing was performed on CD8+ T cells sorted from PBMCs, taken on the day of the yellow fever booster vaccination. These receptors were taken from a young man who received the YFV17D yellow fever vaccine.

This clonotype was counted many times. V is TRBV10-3 and J is TRBJ2-7; maybe TRBD1 (5 bases). Germline V gives CDR1 ENHRY, CDR2 SYGVKD. The CDR3 contains 12 residues. V was trimmed by 10 bases and J by 0 bases, leaving 10 bases between them. The CDR3 DNA is TGTGCCAGTAGACAGAGCTCCTACGAGCAGTACTTC. This translates into CASRQSSYEQYF.

This clonotype was seen more than once but under ten times. This chain links TRBV24-1 with TRBJ2-3; D remains ambiguous. This CDR3 has 15 amino acids. Trimming removed 4 bases at V and 3 bases at J, with 13 bases between. Germline CDR1 KGHDR, CDR2 SFDVKD. Written as DNA, the CDR3 is TGTGCCACCAGTGACGGAAGCCTTAGTACAGATACGCAGTATTTT. As protein: CATSDGSLSTDTQYF.

In this sample, this clonotype turned up a few times. The chain couples TRBV4-2 to TRBJ2-7, with a possible D match to TRBD1 (5 bases). The CDR3 is 15 residues long. V was cut by 0 bases and J by 3 bases, with 12 bases left in between. Germline CDR1 and CDR2: LGHNA and YNFKEQ. In nucleotides, the CDR3 is TGTGCCAGCAGCCAAGAAACCCCAGGGATCTACGAGCAGTACTTC. The encoded protein is CASSQETPGIYEQYF.

The rearrangement links TRBV7-2 to TRBJ2-3, with D maybe TRBD2 (6 bases). Germline loops: CDR1 SGHTA, CDR2 FQGNSA. The length of the CDR3 is 15 residues. With 2 bases removed from V and 4 bases from J, the gap between germline ends came to 13 bases. The CDR3 spells CASSLPRELADTQYF. CDR3 nucleotides: TGTGCCAGCAGCTTACCCCGGGAGTTGGCAGATACGCAGTATTTT.

This clonotype appeared a few times. The CDR3 DNA is TGTGCCAGCAGTTTTTTATCTAGCGGGAGTCTGTATGAGCAGTTCTTC. It yields the protein CASSFLSSGSLYEQFF. The chain has TRBV7-9 and TRBJ2-1; 10 bases are shared with TRBD2. Germline loops: CDR1 SEHNR, CDR2 FQNEAQ (reference sequence). This CDR3 has 16 residues. V lost 6 bases and J lost 8; bases outside the gene matches: 13.

V usage is TRBV5-1 and J usage is TRBJ2-2, with a tentative D call TRBD2 (5 bases). CDR3 length: 14 residues. V was shortened by 3 bases and J by 2 bases, with 8 bases between the two germline ends. Germline values: CDR1 SGHRS, CDR2 YFSETQ. The CDR3 region is CASSWSGNTGELFF. CDR3 DNA: TGCGCCAGCAGCTGGAGCGGCAACACCGGGGAGCTGTTTTTT.

V and J are TRBV25-1 and TRBJ2-5; D perhaps matches TRBD2 (8 bases). CDR1 and CDR2 from the germline V gene are MGHDK and SYGVNS. The V and J ends lost 6 bases and 5 bases respectively, with 16 bases between them. The CDR3 runs 14 residues. In DNA form, the CDR3 reads TGTGCCAGCAGCGGGGGGGGACAGTTTGAGACCCAGTACTTC. The encoded protein is CASSGGGQFETQYF.

The V call is TRBV20-1, the J call TRBJ2-1; 9 bases agree with TRBD1. The CDR3 sequence is 16 residues long. The germline V gene has CDR1 DFQATT and CDR2 SNEGSKA (reference sequence). Trimming took 5 bases from V and 4 from J; bases not matched to a gene: 12. CDR3 amino acids: CSAPRTGASIYNEQFF. CDR3 DNA sequence: TGCAGTGCTCCCCGGACAGGGGCCTCCATATACAATGAGCAGTTCTTC.

The genes are TRBV5-1 and TRBJ2-7; D is ambiguous. The germline V and J ends were trimmed by 0 bases and 3 bases, with 10 bases remaining between them. CDR1 is SGHRS, CDR2 YFSETQ, per germline. CDR3 length equals 14 residues. The CDR3 DNA is TGCGCCAGCAGCTTGGGGGTAGGGTACTACGAGCAGTACTTC. Amino acid sequence: CASSLGVGYYEQYF.

V is TRBV11-2 and J is TRBJ2-7, with D hard to call. V lost 1 base and J 1 base, leaving 14 bases between the germline ends. This CDR3 contains 16 residues. Germline CDR1 and CDR2: SGHAT and FQNNGV. As DNA, the CDR3 is TGTGCCAGCAGCTTAGGTTCAGAGGTTAAGTCCTACGAGCAGTACTTC. Residues: CASSLGSEVKSYEQYF.

The CDR3 sequence: CACCAPWEGTSGTNEQFF. The CDR3 DNA follows: TGTGCCTGCTGCGCCCCTTGGGAGGGTACGTCGGGAACCAATGAGCAGTTCTTC. This chain connects TRBV12-3 or TRBV12-4 to TRBJ2-1; TRBD2 matches at 7 bases. This CDR3 is built from 18 residues. Trimming took 11 bases from V and 6 from J; bases not matched to a gene: 25.

V and J are TRBV6-1 and TRBJ2-3; tentatively, D is TRBD2 (5 bases). Germline loops: CDR1 MNHNS, CDR2 SASEGT. Trimming took off 5 bases at V and 2 bases at J, with 11 bases between the two ends. The CDR3 consists of 14 residues. In nucleotides, the CDR3 is TGTGCCAGCAGTATCAGCGGAGACACAGATACGCAGTATTTT. This gives the protein CASSISGDTDTQYF.

This clonotype was recorded at least ten times. The chain is built from TRBV24-1 and TRBJ2-5, with 7 bases fitting TRBD1. The CDR3 consists of 15 residues. CDR1 is KGHDR, CDR2 SFDVKD, per germline. V shed 1 base, J shed 2 bases, and the junction held 3 bases outside the gene matches. CDR3 sequence reads: CATSDFGTEQETQYF. For the CDR3, the DNA is TGTGCCACCAGTGATTTCGGGACAGAACAAGAGACCCAGTACTTC.

This clonotype was seen at least ten times. The gene calls are TRBV5-5 and TRBJ1-5; the match to TRBD1 covers 9 bases. V lost 1 base, J lost 2 bases, and 4 bases stayed unmatched. Per the germline V gene, CDR1 is SGHKS and CDR2 is YYEKEE (reference sequence). The CDR3 covers 16 residues. The CDR3 sequence is CASSLTGGIGNQPQHF. The CDR3 DNA is TGTGCCAGCAGCTTGACAGGGGGCATAGGCAATCAGCCCCAGCATTTT. Using reference TRBV5-5 and TRBJ1-5 for the parts outside the CDR3, the full variable domain is DAGVTQSPTHLIKTRGQQVTLRCSPISGHKSVSWYQQVLGQGPQFIFQYYEKEERGRGNFPDRFSARQFPNYSSELNVNALLLGDSALYLCASSLTGGIGNQPQHFGDGTRLSIL.

V and J are TRBV7-8 and TRBJ2-7, with 7 bases that match TRBD2. The CDR3 runs to 16 residues. The V segment lost 5 bases and the J segment 7 bases; nucleotides outside the gene matches: 17. Germline V gene data show CDR1 as SGHVS and CDR2 as FQNEAQ. This CDR3 reads CASSPHPSGSPTEQYF. The DNA for the CDR3 is TGTGCCAGCAGCCCTCACCCTAGCGGATCACCTACGGAGCAGTACTTC.

This clonotype was detected a few times. The rearrangement uses TRBV4-1 and TRBJ2-3; D possibly corresponds to TRBD1 (5 bases). The CDR3 is 16 residues long. V gave up 5 bases and J gave up 2 bases, with 17 bases separating them. Germline-derived CDR1 and CDR2 are MGHRA and YSYEKL. The CDR3 is CASSDLLQGDTDTQYF. CDR3 DNA: TGCGCCAGCAGCGACCTACTGCAGGGCGACACAGATACGCAGTATTTT.

In this sample, this clonotype turned up many times. V is TRBV19 and J is TRBJ1-1; D is possibly TRBD1 (5 bases). Germline V gene sequence: CDR1 LNHDA, CDR2 SQIVND (reference sequence). Trimming took 10 bases from V and 10 from J, leaving 16 bases between them. The CDR3 has 11 residues. The CDR3: CATGSGTTAFF. CDR3 coding DNA: TGTGCCACGGGATCAGGGACTACAGCTTTCTTT.